The source of this T cell receptor beta chain is a study of shared clonotypes between healthy human individuals. On the study more broadly: Each donor's CD8 memory used one plate, CD8 naive two, each CD4 subset three. Study-level results: Memory subsets generally showed smaller estimated richness than naive subsets did. In the sorted subsets, rarefaction showed sequencing was incomplete despite large depth. Across a handful of donors, naive CD4 shared around 5%, naive CD8 about 3.2%, memory CD4 over 2%, memory CD8 over 0.3%.

Terminally differentiated effector memory CD45RA+ cells were left out of the naive CD8 fraction, which was CD45RO-negative and positively selected for CCR7. This CDR3 spans 11 amino acids. V lost 11 bases, J lost 7 bases, and 12 bases lay in between. Germline V gives CDR1 MNHEY, CDR2 SMNVEV (reference sequence). Points on this clone: Its antigen is unknown.

TCRdb keeps only in-frame clones here, not all; method: immunoSEQ multiplex PCR. The sample lists more than 2 million clones; roughly 95% were seen once. The chain has TRBV27 and TRBJ2-1; D uncertain. This receptor was obtained from a man aged 18 to 30 in good health. Some clones in this sample may be carry-over from other donors' samples. Specimen: naive CD8+ T cells from PBMCs. The CDR3 loop is CAVLDGNEQFF. The CDR3 bases are TGTGCCGTCCTGGACGGTAATGAGCAGTTCTTC.